The next 14 T cell receptor beta chains were all read from a single sample in a study of spatial heterogeneity in lung cancer. General observations from the study: One measure, the expanded intratumoral alpha and beta TCR count, tracked tumor mutation counts.

Stated time point: sample taken at primary tumor resection. TCRdb re-derived calls from the 5' RACE reads in MiXCR, one entry per CDR3 protein. The sample shows some 20,000 distinct CDR3 sequences, roughly 7% of them seen only once. Which antigens these TCRs recognize remains unknown. The sequencing used lung tumor tissue, collected at surgery. These receptor sequences come from a female donor with early-stage non-small cell lung cancer.

The V gene is TRBV7-9, the J gene TRBJ2-5, with 11 bases fitting TRBD2. V trimming: 3 bases; J trimming: 6 bases; junction bases outside the gene matches: 3. Germline-derived CDR1 and CDR2 are SEHNR and FQNEAQ (reference sequence). This CDR3 is 14 amino acids long. This CDR3 is CASSLTSGAKTQYF. CDR3 DNA: TGTGCCAGCAGCTTGACTAGCGGGGCAAAGACCCAGTACTTC.

Ten or more counts support this clonotype. The rearrangement links TRBV7-2 to TRBJ2-5; 8 positions agree with TRBD2. Germline values: CDR1 SGHTA, CDR2 FQGNSA. This CDR3 contains 14 residues. V gave up 10 bases and J gave up 2 bases; unmatched junction bases: 9. CDR3 sequence reads: CATSTSVGQETQYF. For the CDR3, the DNA is TGTGCCACCTCGACTAGCGTCGGGCAAGAGACCCAGTACTTC.

This clonotype was seen at least ten times. This chain joins TRBV6-5 and TRBJ1-1; D might be TRBD1 (6 bases). CDR3 length equals 13 residues. The V end was cut by 6 bases, the J end by 2 bases, with 10 bases between. The germline V gene encodes CDR1 MNHEY and CDR2 SVGAGI. As DNA, the CDR3 is TGTGCCAGCAGCAGGGGAAGAAACACTGAAGCTTTCTTT. Its protein product is CASSRGRNTEAFF.

This clonotype is classed as medium-sized. As DNA, the CDR3 is TGCAGTGCAGAATACGAGCAGTACTTC. Translating it yields CSAEYEQYF. The J gene is TRBJ2-7, the V gene TRBV20-1, with D unresolved. Trimming took off 6 bases at V and 4 bases at J, with 4 bases between the two ends. The germline CDR1 and CDR2 sequences are DFQATT and SNEGSKA (reference sequence). The CDR3 runs to 9 residues.

The chain links TRBV5-1 to TRBJ2-3, with 7 bases aligning to TRBD1. The V gene's germline CDR1 is SGHRS and CDR2 YFSETQ. V gave up 0 bases and J gave up 6 bases; unmatched junction bases: 7. The CDR3 spans 15 residues. CDR3: CASSLGTGGRDTQYF. CDR3 DNA: TGCGCCAGCAGCTTGGGGACAGGAGGCCGGGATACGCAGTATTTT.

This clonotype was seen repeatedly, ten times or more. The rearrangement uses TRBV7-2 and TRBJ1-3; D is ambiguous. Trimming left V 5 bases short and J 6 bases short, with 14 bases between. Germline CDR1 is SGHTA and CDR2 is FQGNSA. The CDR3 extends over 14 amino acids. CDR3 protein: CASSLSGGLNTIYF. The CDR3 DNA reads TGTGCCAGCAGCCTCTCAGGTGGCCTAAACACCATATATTTT.

This clonotype was observed many times. This chain joins TRBV12-3 or TRBV12-4 and TRBJ1-5; 7 bases map to TRBD1. V lost 6 bases to trimming and J lost 4 bases; unmatched junction nucleotides: 3. This CDR3 region has 13 residues. As DNA, the CDR3 is TGTGCCAGCAGGGTGACAGGGAATCAGCCCCAGCATTTT. This sequence encodes CASRVTGNQPQHF.

The rearrangement joins TRBV12-3 or TRBV12-4 to TRBJ2-7; D is perhaps TRBD1 (6 bases). This CDR3 has 14 residues. The V end was cut by 6 bases, the J end by 0 bases, with 12 bases between. Here the CDR3 DNA reads TGTGCCAGCAGCATCAACAGGGCCTCCTACGAGCAGTACTTC. Protein product: CASSINRASYEQYF.

This clonotype was counted ten times or more. The chain has TRBV12-3 or TRBV12-4 and TRBJ2-3; the match to TRBD1 covers 9 bases. This CDR3 region has 16 residues. J was trimmed by 7 bases and V by 6 bases; bases with no gene match: 14. The CDR3 coding sequence is TGTGCCAGCAGGGAAAGGACAGGGGCCCCGAGAAATACGCAGTATTTT. Translation: CASRERTGAPRNTQYF.

The table lists this clonotype with a few counts. The chain carries TRBV2 and TRBJ2-3; D is possibly TRBD1 or TRBD2 (5 bases each). The CDR3 runs to 15 residues. CDR1 and CDR2 from the germline V gene are SNHLY and FYNNEI. V was trimmed by 3 bases and J by 4 bases, leaving 14 bases between them. CDR3 in DNA: TGTGCCAGCAGTGAGACAGCGAAGGAGGCAGATACGCAGTATTTT. It encodes CASSETAKEADTQYF.

This clonotype was seen ten or more times. This sequence joins TRBV29-1 and TRBJ1-1; no clear D gene. Looked up from germline, CDR1 is SQVTM and CDR2 is ANQGSEA. This CDR3 has 15 residues. V lost 4 bases and J 0 bases, leaving 15 bases between the germline ends. The CDR3 region has the DNA TGCAGCGTTGCGTCCGGTTGGGGAATGAACACTGAAGCTTTCTTT. This encodes CSVASGWGMNTEAFF.

This clonotype occurred many times. V and J are TRBV10-3 and TRBJ2-7; 8 bases are shared with TRBD1. Trimming at V came to 6 bases and at J to 6 bases, leaving 4 bases not matched to a gene. This CDR3 is 12 amino acids long. From germline, CDR1 is ENHRY and CDR2 SYGVKD. CDR3 amino acids: CAIRNRGSEQYF. DNA of the CDR3: TGTGCCATCAGGAACAGGGGGTCCGAGCAGTACTTC.

This clonotype was detected ten times or more. This sequence joins TRBV20-1 and TRBJ1-2, with 12 bases fitting TRBD1. The CDR3 is made up of 15 amino acids. CDR1 and CDR2 (germline): DFQATT, SNEGSKA (reference sequence). V lost 3 bases and J lost 4; bases outside the gene matches: 6. CDR3 residues: CSARGDRGPTYGYTF. As DNA, the CDR3 is TGCAGTGCTAGGGGGGACAGGGGGCCTACCTATGGCTACACCTTC.

This clonotype was counted at least ten times. The rearrangement joins TRBV6-5 to TRBJ2-7; a possible D gene is TRBD2 (6 bases). The CDR3 loop spans 16 amino acids. Trimming removed 5 bases at V and 0 bases at J, with 17 bases between. Germline CDR1 reads MNHEY; CDR2 reads SVGAGI. The CDR3 here is CASSRPRDGFSYEQYF. In DNA, the CDR3 is TGTGCCAGCAGTCGTCCGCGGGACGGATTCTCCTACGAGCAGTACTTC.